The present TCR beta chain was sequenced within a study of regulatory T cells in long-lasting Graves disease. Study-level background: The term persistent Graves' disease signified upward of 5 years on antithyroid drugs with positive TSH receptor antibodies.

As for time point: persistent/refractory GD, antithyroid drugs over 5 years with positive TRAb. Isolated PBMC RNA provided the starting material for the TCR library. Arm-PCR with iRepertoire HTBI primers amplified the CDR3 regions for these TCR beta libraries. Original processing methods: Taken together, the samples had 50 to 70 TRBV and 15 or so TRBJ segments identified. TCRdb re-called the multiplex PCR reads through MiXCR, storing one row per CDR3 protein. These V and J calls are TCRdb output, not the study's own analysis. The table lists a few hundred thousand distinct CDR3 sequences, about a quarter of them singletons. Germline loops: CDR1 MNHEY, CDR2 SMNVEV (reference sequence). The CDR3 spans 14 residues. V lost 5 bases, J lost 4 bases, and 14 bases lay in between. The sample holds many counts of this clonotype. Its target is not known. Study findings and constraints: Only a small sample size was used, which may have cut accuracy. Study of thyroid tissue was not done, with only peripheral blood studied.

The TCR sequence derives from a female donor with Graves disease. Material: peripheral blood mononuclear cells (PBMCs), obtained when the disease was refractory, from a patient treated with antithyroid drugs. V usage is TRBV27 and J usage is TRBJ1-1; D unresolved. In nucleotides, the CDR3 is TGTGCCAGCAGTCCTAAAGGACTCATCACTGAAGCTTTCTTT. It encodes CASSPKGLITEAFF.